This T cell receptor (beta chain) was identified during a study of shared clonotypes between healthy human individuals. Overall study: For every donor, three CD4 naive, three CD4 memory, two CD8 naive and one CD8 memory plates were used.

Findings and caveats of the study: Roughly 5% of naive CD4 clonotypes were shared across a few donors.

This clone was counted a single time. What it recognizes is unknown. CD45RO-negative CD8 cells positively selected for CCR7 made up the naive population, which excluded terminally differentiated effector memory CD45RA+ cells. TCRdb's copy holds only in-frame clones and misses some; the assay was immunoSEQ multiplex PCR. The sample holds under 1 million clones, about 97% seen once. The CDR3 has 15 amino acids. Germline CDR1 and CDR2: SQVTM and ANQGSEA. Between the trimmed V and J ends, which lost 1 base and 4 bases, there was a span of 16 bases. This chain links TRBV29-1 with TRBJ1-2, with D possibly TRBD1 on 6 matching bases. The receptor was derived from a man in his thirties or forties in good health. Sequences were obtained from naive CD8+ T cells sorted from blood. The CDR3 sequence: CSVEGPDPTGYGYTF. The CDR3, as DNA: TGCAGCGTTGAAGGTCCGGACCCGACAGGCTATGGCTACACCTTC.